These 30 T cell receptor beta chains share one sample of origin, sequenced in a study of blood T cell repertoires in COVID-19. Method: immunoSEQ multiplex PCR; TCRdb's copy keeps in-frame clones and lacks some. The sample has about 250,000 clones; 70% to 90% are singletons. Sequenced input: PBMCs or T cells enriched from blood (not recorded which). The receptor source for this set is a woman aged 30 to 39 who had recovered from COVID-19.

The chain carries TRBV9 and TRBJ2-5, with a weak D call TRBD1 (7 bases). This CDR3 has 14 amino acids. The V gene's germline CDR1 is SGDLS and CDR2 YYNGEE. Trimming shortened V by 3 bases and J by 2 bases, and 11 bases separated the two germline ends. DNA of the CDR3: TGTGCCAGCAGCGCCTCAGGGGGGCAAGAGACCCAGTACTTC. Translating gives CASSASGGQETQYF. The whole variable domain, remainder taken from reference TRBV9 and TRBJ2-5, is DSGVTQTPKHLITATGQRVTLRCSPRSGDLSVYWYQQSLDQGLQFLIQYYNGEERAKGNILERFSAQQFPDLHSELNLSSLELGDSALYFCASSASGGQETQYFGPGTRLLVL.

This chain links TRBV6-5 with TRBJ2-7; no firm D call. Germline V gene sequence: CDR1 MNHEY, CDR2 SVGAGI. Trimming left V 6 bases short and J 2 bases short, with 11 bases between. The CDR3 contains 13 residues. CDR3 bases: TGTGCCAGCAGCCGACGAGGAACCTACGAGCAGTACTTC. This sequence encodes CASSRRGTYEQYF.

This chain uses TRBV19 with TRBJ2-4; 8 bases are shared with TRBD2. Germline V gene lookup returns CDR1 LNHDA and CDR2 SQIVND (reference sequence). The junction had 9 bases not matched to a gene; V was cut back by 7 bases and J by 4 bases. This CDR3 spans 15 amino acids. The CDR3 nucleotides read TGTGCCAGTATGTCCCCGGGGGGGTTAAAAAACATTCAGTACTTC. Translated: CASMSPGGLKNIQYF. The whole variable domain, remainder taken from reference TRBV19 and TRBJ2-4, is DGGITQSPKYLFRKEGQNVTLSCEQNLNHDAMYWYRQDPGQGLRLIYYSQIVNDFQKGDIAEGYSVSREKKESFPLTVTSAQKNPTAFYLCASMSPGGLKNIQYFGAGTRLSVL.

V and J are TRBV6-5 and TRBJ1-5; tentative D call: TRBD1 (6 bases). V lost 4 bases, J lost 3 bases, and 16 bases lay in between. This CDR3 is 16 amino acids long. Germline V lookup: CDR1 MNHEY, CDR2 SVGAGI. CDR3 sequence reads: CASSLTGTNFNQPQHF. CDR3 bases: TGTGCCAGCAGTTTGACCGGGACAAACTTCAATCAGCCCCAGCATTTT.

CDR3 loop: CASRPDRGYSPLHF. Written as DNA, the CDR3 is TGTGCCAGCCGACCGGACAGGGGATATTCACCCCTCCACTTT. The rearrangement links TRBV6-5 to TRBJ1-6; 9 bases align to TRBD1. The germline V gene encodes CDR1 MNHEY and CDR2 SVGAGI. The junction had 7 bases not matched to a gene; V was cut back by 8 bases and J by 8 bases. The CDR3 is 14 amino acids.

V gene TRBV6-5 combines with J gene TRBJ1-2; D gene unclear. With 8 bases removed from V and 4 bases from J, the gap between germline ends came to 14 bases. CDR3 length: 13 amino acids. Germline loops: CDR1 MNHEY, CDR2 SVGAGI. The CDR3 DNA is TGTGCCAGCCCCGCCGATGCGGGCTATGGCTACACCTTC. It translates to CASPADAGYGYTF.

The genes are TRBV30 and TRBJ1-5; 8 nucleotides align to TRBD1. The CDR3 sequence is 15 residues long. J gave up 5 bases and V 2 bases, and 8 bases lay outside the gene matches. From germline, CDR1 is GTSNPN and CDR2 SVGIG (reference sequence). The DNA for the CDR3 is TGTGCCTGGAGTTCGGACAGGGCGGGGGATCAGCCCCAGCATTTT. Protein product: CAWSSDRAGDQPQHF.

This sequence joins TRBV7-3 and TRBJ2-1; D perhaps matches TRBD2 (5 bases). V gave up 1 base and J gave up 6 bases, with 19 bases separating them. The CDR3 loop spans 17 amino acids. The germline gives CDR1 SGHTA, CDR2 FQGTGA. The CDR3 sequence: CASSLMKPGNTLNEQFF. Here the CDR3 DNA reads TGTGCCAGCAGCTTAATGAAGCCGGGAAATACCCTCAATGAGCAGTTCTTC.

The V call is TRBV7-9, the J call TRBJ1-1; possible D gene TRBD1, 5 bases. Germline V gene lookup returns CDR1 SEHNR and CDR2 FQNEAQ (reference sequence). This CDR3 is 14 amino acids long. V was trimmed by 5 bases and J by 1 base, leaving 11 bases between them. In DNA form, the CDR3 reads TGTGCCAGCAGCGCACCGGGGGGGAACACTGAAGCTTTCTTT. Its protein is CASSAPGGNTEAFF.

This clone showed up just a few times. This rearrangement joins TRBV2 to TRBJ1-1; D is ambiguous. CDR3 length equals 14 residues. Trimming pared 3 bases from V and 3 bases from J, leaving 11 bases between. CDR1 is SNHLY, CDR2 FYNNEI, per germline. This chain's CDR3 is CASSDITRDTEAFF. The CDR3 region has the DNA TGTGCCAGCAGTGATATAACTAGGGACACTGAAGCTTTCTTT.

This clone came up once. V gene TRBV6-5 combines with J gene TRBJ2-2; 7 bases match TRBD1. This CDR3 is 15 amino acids long. Germline V lookup: CDR1 MNHEY, CDR2 SVGAGI. The J segment lost 4 bases and the V segment lost 4 bases, leaving 6 bases of the junction unmatched. DNA for the CDR3: TGTGCCAGCAGTTCCCCGGGACAGTCCACCGGGGAGCTGTTTTTT. Translating gives CASSSPGQSTGELFF.

Of note for this clone: One end of the junction varies from germline; a read error may be responsible. V usage is TRBV18 and J usage is TRBJ2-7; 11 nucleotides agree with TRBD1. CDR1 is KGHSH, CDR2 LQKENI, per germline. The CDR3 runs 14 residues. CDR3 nucleotides: TGTGCCAGCTCAGCACCGGGACAGGGGGGCGAGCAGTACTTC. Its protein is CASSAPGQGGEQYF.

The rearrangement uses TRBV13 and TRBJ1-2, with 7 positions matching TRBD1. The J segment lost 10 bases and the V segment lost 0 bases, leaving 11 bases of the junction unmatched. Looked up from germline, CDR1 is PRHDT and CDR2 is FYEKMQ (reference sequence). The length of the CDR3 is 15 residues. Here the CDR3 reads CASSLGYDREEDYTF. The CDR3 DNA reads as TGTGCCAGCAGCTTAGGTTATGACAGGGAAGAGGACTACACCTTC.

CDR3 nucleotide sequence: TGTGCCAGCAGTTCCCCTGGGACAGGGATGTACGAGCAGTACTTC. Translating it yields CASSSPGTGMYEQYF. This chain uses TRBV28 with TRBJ2-7; 9 positions match TRBD1. CDR1 is MDHEN, CDR2 SYDVKM, per germline. V was clipped by 4 bases and J by 4 bases; unmatched bases: 8. The CDR3 is 15 amino acids.

V usage is TRBV9 and J usage is TRBJ1-3; no definite D call. Trimming cost V 2 bases and J 0 bases, with 9 bases left between them. Looked up from germline, CDR1 is SGDLS and CDR2 is YYNGEE. The CDR3 extends over 15 amino acids. The CDR3 region has the DNA TGTGCCAGCAGCGTTTCAGGAACCTCTGGAAACACCATATATTTT. This codes for CASSVSGTSGNTIYF.

This clone has just one count. The rearrangement joins TRBV10-2 to TRBJ1-1; 10 bases are shared with TRBD1. Germline lookup yields CDR1 WSHSY and CDR2 SAAADI. V lost 6 bases and J lost 10; bases outside the gene matches: 14. This CDR3 region has 15 residues. CDR3 amino acids: CASRPGTGEKGRAFF. As DNA, the CDR3 is TGCGCCAGCAGACCCGGGACAGGGGAGAAGGGGAGAGCTTTCTTT.

The chain recombines TRBV28 with TRBJ2-2; a weak D match, TRBD2 (6 bases). The germline gives CDR1 MDHEN, CDR2 SYDVKM. The CDR3 is made up of 15 amino acids. The V gene lost 6 bases and the J gene lost 5 bases, with 16 bases spanning the gap. The CDR3 reads CASSLLASGTGELFF. The CDR3 nucleotides read TGTGCCAGCAGCCTCCTAGCGTCGGGGACCGGGGAGCTGTTTTTT.

This clone was counted a few times. Other nucleotide sequences in the sample specify the same CDR3. This chain links TRBV6-1 with TRBJ2-2; 8 nucleotides line up with TRBD1. CDR3 length: 15 residues. Germline trimming cut 2 bases from V and 3 bases from J; bases unmatched to any gene: 2. Germline V gene lookup returns CDR1 MNHNS and CDR2 SASEGT. The CDR3: CASSENRGYTGELFF. In DNA, the CDR3 is TGTGCCAGCAGTGAAAACAGGGGGTACACCGGGGAGCTGTTTTTT.

V is TRBV6-5 and J is TRBJ1-2; tentatively, D is TRBD1 (5 bases). The CDR3 has 12 residues. Trimming pared 5 bases from V and 4 bases from J, leaving 8 bases between. The V gene's germline CDR1 is MNHEY and CDR2 SVGAGI. CDR3 DNA sequence: TGTGCCAGCAGTCCGACAGCCTATGGCTACACCTTC. Its translation is CASSPTAYGYTF.

The chain links TRBV28 to TRBJ2-7; D not resolved. The CDR3 spans 13 residues. CDR1 is MDHEN, CDR2 SYDVKM, per germline. Trimming pared 5 bases from V and 0 bases from J, leaving 8 bases between. The CDR3 protein is CASSPRHSYEQYF. In nucleotides, the CDR3 is TGTGCCAGCAGTCCCCGACACTCCTACGAGCAGTACTTC.

The chain joins TRBV28 to TRBJ2-3, with D possibly being TRBD1 (6 bases). V was shortened by 2 bases and J by 13 bases, with 10 bases between the two germline ends. Germline assignment: CDR1 MDHEN and CDR2 SYDVKM. The CDR3 spans 11 residues. The CDR3 DNA is TGTGCCAGCAGTTTACGGGCAGGGGAGTATTTT. This sequence encodes CASSLRAGEYF.

V usage is TRBV14 and J usage is TRBJ2-5; 7 nucleotides agree with TRBD2. CDR3 length equals 15 residues. Germline loops: CDR1 SGHDN, CDR2 FVKESK. V dropped 4 bases and J dropped 3; count of bases not matched to a gene: 8. In DNA, the CDR3 is TGTGCCAGCAGCCTCCTAGCGGCTGACAAAGAGACCCAGTACTTC. It specifies CASSLLAADKETQYF.

This clone appeared once. The chain joins TRBV28 to TRBJ1-3; D gene unclear. The germline V and J ends were trimmed by 6 bases and 0 bases, with 6 bases remaining between them. The germline CDR1 and CDR2 sequences are MDHEN and SYDVKM. The CDR3 has 13 residues. The CDR3 loop reads CASSYPSGNTIYF. The CDR3 DNA is TGTGCCAGCAGCTACCCCTCTGGAAACACCATATATTTT.

The chain couples TRBV6-5 to TRBJ1-2; no reliable D call. CDR1 is MNHEY, CDR2 SVGAGI, per germline. Trimming cost V 7 bases and J 8 bases, with 14 bases left between them. CDR3 size: 12 residues. CDR3 in DNA: TGTGCCAGCATGCGGGAATCGAAGGGCTACACCTTC. It is translated as CASMRESKGYTF.

V usage is TRBV4-1 and J usage is TRBJ2-7; 9 bases align to TRBD2. The J segment lost 2 bases and the V segment lost 1 base, leaving 15 bases of the junction unmatched. Germline CDR1 and CDR2: MGHRA and YSYEKL. This CDR3 has 19 residues. The CDR3 DNA reads as TGCGCCAGCAGCCAAGGTCCCCCCACTGGGACTAGCTGGCCCTACGAGCAGTACTTC. The encoded protein is CASSQGPPTGTSWPYEQYF.

V usage is TRBV7-2 and J usage is TRBJ1-2; 10 positions agree with TRBD1. Germline CDR1 and CDR2: SGHTA and FQGNSA. V lost 7 bases and J lost 2; bases outside the gene matches: 4. The CDR3 spans 14 residues. CDR3 sequence: CASTLGQGNYGYTF. The CDR3 nucleotides read TGTGCCAGCACCTTGGGACAGGGGAACTATGGCTACACCTTC. The whole variable domain, filled in from reference TRBV7-2 and TRBJ1-2, reads GAGVSQSPSNKVTEKGKDVELRCDPISGHTALYWYRQSLGQGLEFLIYFQGNSAPDKSGLPSDRFSAERTGGSVSTLTIQRTQQEDSAVYLCASTLGQGNYGYTFGSGTRLTVV.

The chain has TRBV5-1 and TRBJ1-2; D not certain. Per the germline V gene, CDR1 is SGHRS and CDR2 is YFSETQ. There are 14 residues in the CDR3. V lost 4 bases and J 7 bases, leaving 17 bases between the germline ends. CDR3 region: CASSASTKALGYTF. The DNA for the CDR3 is TGCGCCAGCAGCGCGTCAACCAAAGCGCTTGGCTACACCTTC. Filled out from reference TRBV5-1 and TRBJ1-2, the complete variable domain reads KAGVTQTPRYLIKTRGQQVTLSCSPISGHRSVSWYQQTPGQGLQFLFEYFSETQRNKGNFPGRFSGRQFSNSRSEMNVSTLELGDSALYLCASSASTKALGYTFGSGTRLTVV.

CDR3 in amino acids: CASSSAARWEREGRDTQYF. CDR3 nucleotide sequence: TGTGCCAGCAGCTCCGCAGCCCGATGGGAGCGGGAGGGCCGGGATACGCAGTATTTT. The rearrangement joins TRBV7-9 to TRBJ2-3; 10 bases map to TRBD2. CDR1 and CDR2 (germline): SEHNR, FQNEAQ (reference sequence). The CDR3 has 19 residues. After removal of 4 bases from V and 6 bases from J, the junction contained 19 bases not matched to a gene.

The V gene is TRBV27, the J gene TRBJ2-1, with no clear D. This CDR3 region has 16 residues. Germline V gene lookup returns CDR1 MNHEY and CDR2 SMNVEV (reference sequence). V was cut by 0 bases and J by 0 bases, with 9 bases left in between. The CDR3 reads CASSLSAGTSYNEQFF. Here the CDR3 DNA reads TGTGCCAGCAGTTTATCAGCTGGTACCTCCTACAATGAGCAGTTCTTC.

The chain has TRBV11-2 and TRBJ2-3, with TRBD2 as a possible D gene (6 bases). Germline V CDR1 and CDR2: SGHAT, FQNNGV. This CDR3 has 15 amino acids. V lost 0 bases, J lost 4 bases, and 11 bases lay in between. CDR3 nucleotide sequence: TGTGCCAGCAGCTTAGATCTAGCGTCCCCAGATACGCAGTATTTT. This sequence encodes CASSLDLASPDTQYF.